This T cell receptor beta chain was retrieved from a study of identical twins. About this clonotype: Its target is not known.

A universal primer site was incorporated via template switching, and the cDNA contained unique molecular identifiers. TCRdb analysed the 5' RACE reads with MiXCR anew, one entry per CDR3 protein. The table has 510,000 or so distinct CDR3 sequences, roughly 15% seen once. Per germline, CDR1 LGHDT and CDR2 YNNKEL (reference sequence). The V segment lost 0 bases and the J segment 0 bases; nucleotides outside the gene matches: 5. The CDR3 contains 17 residues. General study findings and limits: High-abundance cord blood beta clonotypes had fewer insertions; memory repertoires showed none.

These same records also appear under a second study, on yellow fever vaccine responses in identical twins.

The sample was CD4+ T cells sorted from blood. The receptor's source is a woman between 18 and 29 years old in good health. The chain couples TRBV3-1 to TRBJ2-3; 8 bases agree with TRBD2. The CDR3 region has the DNA TGTGCCAGCAGCCAAGAGCCACTAGCGGTTAGCACAGATACGCAGTATTTT. This translates into CASSQEPLAVSTDTQYF.